This TCR beta chain originates from a study of glioma-infiltrating T cells after dendritic cell vaccination. The CDR3 runs to 12 residues. Germline CDR1 is GTSNPN and CDR2 is SVGIG (reference sequence). V was shortened by 3 bases and J by 6 bases, with 11 bases between the two germline ends. This clone was picked up a small number of times. TCRdb keeps only in-frame clones here, not all; method: immunoSEQ multiplex PCR. Of tens of thousands of clones listed, 85% to 90% are singletons. This clonotype originated in a human donor with glioblastoma. The specimen comprised blood, sampled before dendritic cell vaccination. The rearrangement uses TRBV30 and TRBJ1-1; D not certain. As DNA, the CDR3 is TGTGCCTGGAGCCGACAAACGGCTGAAGCTTTCTTT. Translating it yields CAWSRQTAEAFF.